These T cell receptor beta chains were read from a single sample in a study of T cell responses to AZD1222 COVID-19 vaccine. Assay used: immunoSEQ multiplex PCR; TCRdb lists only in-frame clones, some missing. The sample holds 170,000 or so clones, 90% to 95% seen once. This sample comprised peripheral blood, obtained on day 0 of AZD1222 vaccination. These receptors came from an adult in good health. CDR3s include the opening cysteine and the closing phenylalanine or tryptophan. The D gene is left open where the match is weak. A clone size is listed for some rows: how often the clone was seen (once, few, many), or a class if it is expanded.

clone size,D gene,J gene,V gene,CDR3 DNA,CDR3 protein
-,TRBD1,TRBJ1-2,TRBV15,TGTGCCACCAGCGAAAGGGACAGGGGGTATGGCTACACCTTC,CATSERDRGYGYTF
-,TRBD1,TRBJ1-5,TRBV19,TGTGCCAGTGAGGACAGGGCAGGCCAGCCCCAGCATTTT,CASEDRAGQPQHF
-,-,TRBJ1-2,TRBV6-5,TGTGCCAGCAGCCCCGACCGACTTGGGGGCGGCTACACCTTC,CASSPDRLGGGYTF
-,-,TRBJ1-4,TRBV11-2,TGTGCCAGCAGCTTAATGCCTCTAACTAATGAAAAACTGTTTTTT,CASSLMPLTNEKLFF
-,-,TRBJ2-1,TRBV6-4,TGTGCCAGCAGACAGCAGAGCTCCTACAATGAGCAGTTCTTC,CASRQQSSYNEQFF
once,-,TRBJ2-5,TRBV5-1,TGCGCCAGCAGCTTGGACTTCAGCGGGCCGGCACAAGAGACCCAGTACTTC,CASSLDFSGPAQETQYF
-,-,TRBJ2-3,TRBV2,TGTGCCAGCAGCCAGGGGAAGGATACGCAGTATTTT,CASSQGKDTQYF
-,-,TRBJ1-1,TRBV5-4,TGTGCCAGCAGCGCAGGATTACAGAACACTGAAGCTTTCTTT,CASSAGLQNTEAFF
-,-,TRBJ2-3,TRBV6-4,TGTGCCAGCACAGGGATAGCAGATACGCAGTATTTT,CASTGIADTQYF
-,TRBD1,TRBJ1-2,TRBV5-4,TGTGCCAGCAGCTCCGGGACAGTGGGAAACTATGTCTACACCTTC,CASSSGTVGNYVYTF
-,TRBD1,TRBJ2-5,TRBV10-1,TGCGCCAGCAGTGATTCGACAGGGATTGAGACCCAGTACTTC,CASSDSTGIETQYF
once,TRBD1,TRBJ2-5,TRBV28,TGTGCCAGCAGTTTGACAGGGGGCCAAGAGACCCAGTACTTC,CASSLTGGQETQYF
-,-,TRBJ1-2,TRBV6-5,TGTGCCAGCACCATTCTTGGGGGAGAGGTTTATGGCTACACCTTC,CASTILGGEVYGYTF
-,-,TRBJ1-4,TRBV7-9,TGTGCCAGCGACCCCCAGGGGAATGAAAAACTGTTTTTT,CASDPQGNEKLFF